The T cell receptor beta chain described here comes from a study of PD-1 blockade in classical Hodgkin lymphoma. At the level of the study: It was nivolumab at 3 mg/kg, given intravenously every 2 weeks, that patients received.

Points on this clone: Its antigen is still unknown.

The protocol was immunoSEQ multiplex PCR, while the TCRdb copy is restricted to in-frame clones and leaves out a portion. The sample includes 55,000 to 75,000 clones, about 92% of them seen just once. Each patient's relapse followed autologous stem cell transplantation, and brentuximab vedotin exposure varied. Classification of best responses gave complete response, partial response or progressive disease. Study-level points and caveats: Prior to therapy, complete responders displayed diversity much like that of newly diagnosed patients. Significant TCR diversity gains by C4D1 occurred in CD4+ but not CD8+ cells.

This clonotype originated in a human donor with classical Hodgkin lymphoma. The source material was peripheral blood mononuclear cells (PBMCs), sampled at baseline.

The CDR3 region has the DNA TGTGCCAGCAGCCCCGGGACAGGGTATACCGGGGAGCTGTTTTTT. This encodes CASSPGTGYTGELFF. This chain uses TRBV9 with TRBJ2-2; 9 bases map to TRBD1. Germline V gene lookup returns CDR1 SGDLS and CDR2 YYNGEE. CDR3 length: 15 residues. The ends lost 4 bases at V and 5 bases at J; junction bases unmatched: 6.